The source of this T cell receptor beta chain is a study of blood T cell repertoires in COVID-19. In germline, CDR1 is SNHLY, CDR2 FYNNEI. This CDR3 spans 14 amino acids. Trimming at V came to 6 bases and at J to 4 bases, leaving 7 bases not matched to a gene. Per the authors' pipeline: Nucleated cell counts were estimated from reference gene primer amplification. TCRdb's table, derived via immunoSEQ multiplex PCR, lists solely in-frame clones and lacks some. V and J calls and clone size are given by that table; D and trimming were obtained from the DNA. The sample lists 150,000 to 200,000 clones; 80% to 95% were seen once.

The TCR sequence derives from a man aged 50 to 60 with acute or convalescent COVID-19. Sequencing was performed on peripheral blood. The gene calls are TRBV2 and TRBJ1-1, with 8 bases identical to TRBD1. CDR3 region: CASSYRGGPTEAFF. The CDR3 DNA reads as TGTGCCAGCAGCTACAGGGGGGGGCCCACTGAAGCTTTCTTT.